These 19 T cell receptor beta chains originate from one sample sequenced in a study of control samples from healthy donors and cancer patients. The data were produced by immunoSEQ multiplex PCR, yet TCRdb's version contains in-frame clones alone and is incomplete. The sample contains about 120,000 clones, around 90% of which appear only once. Sequencing was done on a sample of blood. The source of these receptors is a man aged 50-59 years in good health.

The V call is TRBV7-2, the J call TRBJ1-3; 8 bases are a match to TRBD1. V was pared by 6 bases and J by 0 bases, with 4 bases of the junction left unmatched. The CDR3 has 15 residues. Germline CDR1 reads SGHTA; CDR2 reads FQGNSA. The CDR3, as DNA: TGTGCCAGCAGACCTACAGGGGGCTCTGGAAACACCATATATTTT. Translation gives CASRPTGGSGNTIYF.

The rearrangement joins TRBV9 to TRBJ2-1; D gene unclear. This CDR3 is built from 13 residues. V lost 0 bases to trimming and J lost 4 bases, with 5 bases between them. In germline, CDR1 is SGDLS, CDR2 YYNGEE. CDR3 sequence (DNA): TGTGCCAGCAGCGTAGGCAGATACAATGAGCAGTTCTTC. Translated, it gives CASSVGRYNEQFF.

CDR3 loop: CASRRSGTGNTGELFF. The DNA of the CDR3 is TGTGCCAGCAGGCGCTCCGGGACAGGGAACACCGGGGAGCTGTTTTTT. This chain connects TRBV7-2 to TRBJ2-2; 8 nucleotides agree with TRBD1. The CDR3 extends over 16 amino acids. Per germline, CDR1 SGHTA and CDR2 FQGNSA. V lost 6 bases to trimming and J lost 1 base; unmatched junction nucleotides: 7.

The sample holds a few counts of this clone. V gene TRBV5-4 combines with J gene TRBJ1-2, with a possible D match to TRBD1 (5 bases). V lost 1 base to trimming and J lost 0 bases, with 10 bases between them. There are 15 residues in the CDR3. The germline gives CDR1 SGHNT, CDR2 YYREEE (reference sequence). This CDR3 is CASSLQGLANYGYTF. The CDR3 nucleotides are TGTGCCAGCAGCTTGCAGGGATTAGCTAACTATGGCTACACCTTC.

The rearrangement links TRBV2 to TRBJ2-3; 8 nucleotides match TRBD2. The CDR3 has 16 amino acids. Trimming cost V 1 base and J 2 bases; bases outside gene matches: 5. CDR1 SNHLY and CDR2 FYNNEI come from the germline V gene. CDR3 residues: CASSEGLAGYTDTQYF. CDR3 nucleotides: TGTGCCAGCAGTGAAGGGTTAGCGGGGTACACAGATACGCAGTATTTT.

V gene TRBV30 combines with J gene TRBJ2-5; D unresolved. The CDR3 runs to 11 residues. In germline, CDR1 is GTSNPN, CDR2 SVGIG (reference sequence). V lost 2 bases and J 5 bases, leaving 6 bases between the germline ends. CDR3 region: CAWSILETQYF. DNA of the CDR3: TGTGCCTGGAGTATTTTGGAGACCCAGTACTTC.

The rearrangement uses TRBV6-1 and TRBJ2-2; D may be TRBD1 (5 bases). The CDR3 consists of 16 residues. The germline V gene has CDR1 MNHNS and CDR2 SASEGT. The V and J ends lost 2 bases and 1 base respectively, with 11 bases between them. This CDR3 is CASSEKHRMNTGELFF. CDR3 in DNA: TGTGCCAGCAGTGAAAAGCACAGGATGAACACCGGGGAGCTGTTTTTT.

This chain uses TRBV7-2 with TRBJ1-2, with TRBD1 identical over 7 bases. V lost 2 bases and J lost 2; bases outside the gene matches: 5. Germline V gene lookup returns CDR1 SGHTA and CDR2 FQGNSA. CDR3 length equals 15 residues. The CDR3 DNA sequence: TGTGCCAGCAGCTTAAAGAGGGGGCAGAACTATGGCTACACCTTC. Translation gives CASSLKRGQNYGYTF. The whole variable domain, filled in from reference TRBV7-2 and TRBJ1-2, reads GAGVSQSPSNKVTEKGKDVELRCDPISGHTALYWYRQSLGQGLEFLIYFQGNSAPDKSGLPSDRFSAERTGGSVSTLTIQRTQQEDSAVYLCASSLKRGQNYGYTFGSGTRLTVV.

The chain joins TRBV5-4 to TRBJ2-3, with 11 bases fitting TRBD2. The V segment lost 5 bases and the J segment 0 bases; nucleotides outside the gene matches: 8. The germline V gene encodes CDR1 SGHNT and CDR2 YYREEE (reference sequence). There are 17 residues in the CDR3. As DNA, the CDR3 is TGTGCCAGCAGTTCCTTAGCGGGGGGGCTGAGCACAGATACGCAGTATTTT. Its translation is CASSSLAGGLSTDTQYF.

The J gene is TRBJ1-5, the V gene TRBV2, with a tentative D call TRBD1 (5 bases). CDR1 is SNHLY, CDR2 FYNNEI, per germline. The CDR3 totals 14 residues. The V end lost 4 bases, the J end lost 3 bases, and 10 bases lay between the germline ends. The chain's CDR3 is CASSVGLFNQPQHF. CDR3 in DNA: TGTGCCAGCAGTGTGGGGCTTTTCAATCAGCCCCAGCATTTT.

The chain has TRBV6-5 and TRBJ2-1, with 8 positions matching TRBD2. The CDR3 loop spans 15 amino acids. The J segment lost 11 bases and the V segment lost 0 bases, leaving 9 bases of the junction unmatched. CDR1 MNHEY and CDR2 SVGAGI come from the germline V gene. The CDR3 region has the DNA TGTGCCAGCAGTTACTCAACGGGGGGGCCCGAAAAGCAGTTCTTC. Translated, it gives CASSYSTGGPEKQFF.

The V gene is TRBV6-1, the J gene TRBJ1-2; weak D call: TRBD1 (6 bases). Germline CDR1 is MNHNS and CDR2 is SASEGT. V was pared by 3 bases and J by 4 bases, with 18 bases between. There are 16 residues in the CDR3. CDR3 nucleotides: TGTGCCAGCAGTGAGGACGGTCTCAGAGGGGGCTATGGCTACACCTTC. Its translation is CASSEDGLRGGYGYTF.

This clone was seen only once. This chain connects TRBV6-5 to TRBJ1-2; 8 nucleotides align to TRBD1. The length of the CDR3 is 13 residues. In germline, CDR1 is MNHEY, CDR2 SVGAGI. Trimming at V came to 5 bases and at J to 5 bases, leaving 4 bases not matched to a gene. The CDR3 coding sequence is TGTGCCAGCAGTCGTGACAGGGGATATGGCTACACCTTC. Protein: CASSRDRGYGYTF.

The chain is built from TRBV7-6 and TRBJ1-5, with D perhaps matching TRBD1 (6 bases). The CDR3 has 17 amino acids. V gave up 1 base and J gave up 0 bases, with 13 bases separating them. CDR1 is SGHVS, CDR2 FNYEAQ, per germline. This chain's CDR3 is CASSLGAGAYSNQPQHF. The DNA for the CDR3 is TGTGCCAGCAGCTTAGGGGCAGGGGCTTATAGCAATCAGCCCCAGCATTTT.

The chain joins TRBV6-5 to TRBJ1-1; D uncertain. CDR1 and CDR2 from the germline V gene are MNHEY and SVGAGI. This CDR3 is built from 14 residues. Trimming removed 2 bases from V and 3 bases from J, with 10 bases in between. In DNA, the CDR3 is TGTGCCAGCAGTTACAGGTCAGCCCACACTGAAGCTTTCTTT. Protein product: CASSYRSAHTEAFF.

The V call is TRBV2, the J call TRBJ2-2; D is ambiguous. This CDR3 has 13 residues. Looked up from germline, CDR1 is SNHLY and CDR2 is FYNNEI. Trimming removed 2 bases at V and 1 base at J, with 2 bases between. The CDR3 sequence: CASSEQNTGELFF. In DNA, the CDR3 is TGTGCCAGCAGTGAACAGAACACCGGGGAGCTGTTTTTT.

This clone was seen only once. The identical CDR3 is also encoded by other nucleotide sequences in the sample. The chain employs TRBV7-2 and TRBJ2-7; TRBD2 is a possible D gene (6 bases). From germline, CDR1 is SGHTA and CDR2 FQGNSA. CDR3 length: 16 amino acids. Trimming pared 2 bases from V and 0 bases from J, leaving 14 bases between. The chain's CDR3 is CASSLTAGLSSYEQYF. As DNA, the CDR3 is TGTGCCAGCAGCTTAACGGCGGGGTTAAGCTCCTACGAGCAGTACTTC.

The rearrangement uses TRBV7-2 and TRBJ1-3; D not certain. The CDR3 is made up of 16 amino acids. V was pared by 0 bases and J by 0 bases, with 9 bases between. Germline-derived CDR1 and CDR2 are SGHTA and FQGNSA. The chain's CDR3 is CASSLAGFGSGNTIYF. As DNA, the CDR3 is TGTGCCAGCAGCTTAGCAGGGTTCGGCTCTGGAAACACCATATATTTT.

The chain recombines TRBV5-1 with TRBJ2-4; D is possibly TRBD1 or TRBD2 (5 bases each). The CDR3 consists of 13 residues. Trimming removed 4 bases from V and 7 bases from J, with 12 bases in between. The V gene's germline CDR1 is SGHRS and CDR2 YFSETQ. The DNA for the CDR3 is TGCGCCAGCAGCCGCGCCGAGGGGAACATTCAGTACTTC. Translated: CASSRAEGNIQYF. The variable domain in full, with the rest retrieved from reference TRBV5-1 and TRBJ2-4, is KAGVTQTPRYLIKTRGQQVTLSCSPISGHRSVSWYQQTPGQGLQFLFEYFSETQRNKGNFPGRFSGRQFSNSRSEMNVSTLELGDSALYLCASSRAEGNIQYFGAGTRLSVL.